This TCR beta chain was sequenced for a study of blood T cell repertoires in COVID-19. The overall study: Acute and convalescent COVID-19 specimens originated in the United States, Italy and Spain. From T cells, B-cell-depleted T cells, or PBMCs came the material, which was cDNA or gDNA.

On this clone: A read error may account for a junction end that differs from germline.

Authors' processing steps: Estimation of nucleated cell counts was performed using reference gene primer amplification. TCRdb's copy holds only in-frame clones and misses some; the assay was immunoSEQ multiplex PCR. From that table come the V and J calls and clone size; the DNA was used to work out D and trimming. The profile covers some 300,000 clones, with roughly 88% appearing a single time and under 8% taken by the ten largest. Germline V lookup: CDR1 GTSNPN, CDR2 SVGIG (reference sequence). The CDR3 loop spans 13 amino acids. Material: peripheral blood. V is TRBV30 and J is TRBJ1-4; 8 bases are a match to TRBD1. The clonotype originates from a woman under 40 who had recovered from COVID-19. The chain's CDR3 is CAGSGTGGEKLFF. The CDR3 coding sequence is TGTGCCGGGAGCGGGACAGGCGGTGAAAAACTGTTTTTT.